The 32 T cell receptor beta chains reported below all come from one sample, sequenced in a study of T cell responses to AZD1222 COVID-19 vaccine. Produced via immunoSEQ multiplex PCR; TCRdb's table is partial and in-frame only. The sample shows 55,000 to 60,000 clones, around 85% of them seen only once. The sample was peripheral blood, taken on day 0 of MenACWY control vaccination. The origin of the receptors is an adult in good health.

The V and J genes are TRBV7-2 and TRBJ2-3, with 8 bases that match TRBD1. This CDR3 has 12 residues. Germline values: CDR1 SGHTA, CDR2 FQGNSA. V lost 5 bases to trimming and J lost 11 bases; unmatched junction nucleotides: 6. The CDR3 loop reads CASSIDRGGQYF. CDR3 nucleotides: TGTGCCAGCAGCATAGACAGGGGCGGGCAGTATTTT.

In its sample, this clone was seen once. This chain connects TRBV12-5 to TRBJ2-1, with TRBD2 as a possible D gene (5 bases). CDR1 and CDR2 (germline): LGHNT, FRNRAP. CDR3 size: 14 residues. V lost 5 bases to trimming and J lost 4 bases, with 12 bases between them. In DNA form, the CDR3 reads TGTGCTAGTGGTCCCGGCGAGGGTTACAATGAGCAGTTCTTC. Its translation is CASGPGEGYNEQFF.

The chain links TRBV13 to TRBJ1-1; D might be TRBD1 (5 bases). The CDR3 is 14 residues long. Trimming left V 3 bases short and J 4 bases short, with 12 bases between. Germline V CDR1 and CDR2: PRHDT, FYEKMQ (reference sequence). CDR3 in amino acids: CASSFRSGGTEAFF. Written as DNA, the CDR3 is TGTGCCAGCAGCTTCCGCAGCGGGGGCACTGAAGCTTTCTTT.

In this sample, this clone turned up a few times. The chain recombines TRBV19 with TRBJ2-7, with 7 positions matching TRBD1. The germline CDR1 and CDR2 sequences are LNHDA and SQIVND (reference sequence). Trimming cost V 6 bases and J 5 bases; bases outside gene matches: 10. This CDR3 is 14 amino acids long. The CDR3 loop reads CASRPRGQNNEQYF. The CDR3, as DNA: TGTGCCAGTAGACCAAGGGGGCAGAACAACGAGCAGTACTTC.

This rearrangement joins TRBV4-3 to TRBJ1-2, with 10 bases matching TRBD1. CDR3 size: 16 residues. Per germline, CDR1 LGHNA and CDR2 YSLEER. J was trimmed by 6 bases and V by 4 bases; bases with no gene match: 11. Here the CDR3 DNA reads TGCGCCAGCAGCCTTGACAGGGGGCTTGGTCTGGATGGCTACACCTTC. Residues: CASSLDRGLGLDGYTF.

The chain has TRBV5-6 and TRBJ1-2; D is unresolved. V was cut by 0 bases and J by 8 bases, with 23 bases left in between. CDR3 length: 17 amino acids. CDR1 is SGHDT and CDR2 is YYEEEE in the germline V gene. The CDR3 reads CASSLGGVGRPGEGYTF. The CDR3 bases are TGTGCCAGCAGCTTGGGGGGTGTAGGACGGCCGGGAGAAGGCTACACCTTC.

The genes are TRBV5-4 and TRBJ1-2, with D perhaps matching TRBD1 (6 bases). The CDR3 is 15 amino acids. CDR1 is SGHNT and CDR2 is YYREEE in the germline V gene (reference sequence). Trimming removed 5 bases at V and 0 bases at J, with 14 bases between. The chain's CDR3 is CASRRGGEPNYGYTF. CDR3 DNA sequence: TGTGCCAGCAGGAGGGGGGGGGAACCTAACTATGGCTACACCTTC. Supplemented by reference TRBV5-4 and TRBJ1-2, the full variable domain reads ETGVTQSPTHLIKTRGQQVTLRCSSQSGHNTVSWYQQALGQGPQFIFQYYREEENGRGNFPPRFSGLQFPNYSSELNVNALELDDSALYLCASRRGGEPNYGYTFGSGTRLTVV.

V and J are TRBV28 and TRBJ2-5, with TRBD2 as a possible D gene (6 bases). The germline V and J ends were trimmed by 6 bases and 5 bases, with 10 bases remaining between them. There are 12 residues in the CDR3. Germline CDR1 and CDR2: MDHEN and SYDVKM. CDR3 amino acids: CASRRDGETQYF. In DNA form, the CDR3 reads TGTGCCAGCAGGCGGGACGGGGAGACCCAGTACTTC.

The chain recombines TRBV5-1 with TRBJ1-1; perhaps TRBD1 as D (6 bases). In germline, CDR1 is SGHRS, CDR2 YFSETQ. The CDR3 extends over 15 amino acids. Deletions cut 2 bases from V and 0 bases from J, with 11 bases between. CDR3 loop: CASSFRGQLNTEAFF. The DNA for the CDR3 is TGCGCCAGCAGCTTCCGTGGACAGTTGAACACTGAAGCTTTCTTT. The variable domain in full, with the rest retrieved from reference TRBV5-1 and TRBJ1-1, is KAGVTQTPRYLIKTRGQQVTLSCSPISGHRSVSWYQQTPGQGLQFLFEYFSETQRNKGNFPGRFSGRQFSNSRSEMNVSTLELGDSALYLCASSFRGQLNTEAFFGQGTRLTVV.

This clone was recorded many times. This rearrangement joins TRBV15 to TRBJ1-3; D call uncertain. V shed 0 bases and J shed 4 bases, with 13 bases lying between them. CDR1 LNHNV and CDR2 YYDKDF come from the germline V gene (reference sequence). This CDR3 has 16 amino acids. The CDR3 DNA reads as TGTGCCACCAGCAGAGATCCCCCAGGTTCAGGAAACACCATATATTTT. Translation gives CATSRDPPGSGNTIYF.

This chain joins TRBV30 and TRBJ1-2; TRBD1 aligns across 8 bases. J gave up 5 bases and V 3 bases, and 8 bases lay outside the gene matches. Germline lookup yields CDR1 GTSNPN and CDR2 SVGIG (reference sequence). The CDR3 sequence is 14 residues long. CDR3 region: CAWSIGQGLYGYTF. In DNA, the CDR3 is TGTGCCTGGAGCATAGGACAGGGCCTTTATGGCTACACCTTC. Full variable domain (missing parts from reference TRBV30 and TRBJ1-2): SQTIHQWPATLVQPVGSPLSLECTVEGTSNPNLYWYRQAAGRGLQLLFYSVGIGQISSEVPQNLSASRPQDRQFILSSKKLLLSDSGFYLCAWSIGQGLYGYTFGSGTRLTVV.

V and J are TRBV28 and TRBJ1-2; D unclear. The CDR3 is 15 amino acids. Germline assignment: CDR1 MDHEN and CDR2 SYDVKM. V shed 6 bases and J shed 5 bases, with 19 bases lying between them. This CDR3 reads CASRTTLYPPYGYTF. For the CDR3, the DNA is TGTGCCAGCAGAACCACTTTATACCCACCTTATGGCTACACCTTC.

For the CDR3, the DNA is TGTGCCTGGGTCGGCACGGGGGGAGACTACGAGCAGTACTTC. The encoded protein is CAWVGTGGDYEQYF. The chain joins TRBV30 to TRBJ2-7; 7 positions agree with TRBD2. The CDR3 loop spans 14 amino acids. Germline CDR1 is GTSNPN and CDR2 is SVGIG (reference sequence). After removal of 5 bases from V and 3 bases from J, the junction contained 10 bases not matched to a gene. Combining the CDR3 with reference TRBV30 and TRBJ2-7 gives the whole variable domain SQTIHQWPATLVQPVGSPLSLECTVEGTSNPNLYWYRQAAGRGLQLLFYSVGIGQISSEVPQNLSASRPQDRQFILSSKKLLLSDSGFYLCAWVGTGGDYEQYFGPGTRLTVT.

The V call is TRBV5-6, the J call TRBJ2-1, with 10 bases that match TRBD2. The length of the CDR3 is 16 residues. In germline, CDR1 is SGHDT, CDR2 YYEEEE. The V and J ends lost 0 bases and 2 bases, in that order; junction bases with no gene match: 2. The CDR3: CASSLGLAGAYNEQFF. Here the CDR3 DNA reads TGTGCCAGCAGCTTGGGGCTAGCGGGAGCCTACAATGAGCAGTTCTTC.

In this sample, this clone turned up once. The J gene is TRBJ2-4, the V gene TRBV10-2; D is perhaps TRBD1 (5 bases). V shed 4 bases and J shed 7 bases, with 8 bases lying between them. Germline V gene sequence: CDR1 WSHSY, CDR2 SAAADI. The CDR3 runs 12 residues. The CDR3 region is CASSAKGNIQYF. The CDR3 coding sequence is TGCGCCAGCAGTGCGAAGGGGAACATTCAGTACTTC.

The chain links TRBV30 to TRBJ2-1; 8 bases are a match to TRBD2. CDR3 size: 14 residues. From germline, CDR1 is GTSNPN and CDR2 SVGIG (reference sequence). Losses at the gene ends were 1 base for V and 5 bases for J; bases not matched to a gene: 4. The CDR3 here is CAWSGELADNEQFF. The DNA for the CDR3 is TGTGCCTGGAGTGGAGAACTAGCGGACAATGAGCAGTTCTTC.

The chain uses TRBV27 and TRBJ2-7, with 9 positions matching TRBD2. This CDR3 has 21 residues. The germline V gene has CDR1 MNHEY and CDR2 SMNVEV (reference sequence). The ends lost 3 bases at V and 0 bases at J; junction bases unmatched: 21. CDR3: CASSFARTRMRLAACSYEQYF. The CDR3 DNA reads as TGTGCCAGCAGTTTTGCCCGAACAAGAATGCGACTAGCGGCCTGCTCCTACGAGCAGTACTTC.

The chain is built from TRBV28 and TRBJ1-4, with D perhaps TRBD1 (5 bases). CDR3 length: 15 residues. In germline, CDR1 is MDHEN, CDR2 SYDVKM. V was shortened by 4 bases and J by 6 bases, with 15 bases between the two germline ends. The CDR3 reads CASSYASQGDEKLFF. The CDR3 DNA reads TGTGCCAGCAGTTACGCGTCCCAAGGGGATGAAAAACTGTTTTTT. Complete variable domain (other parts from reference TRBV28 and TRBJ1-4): DVKVTQSSRYLVKRTGEKVFLECVQDMDHENMFWYRQDPGLGLRLIYFSYDVKMKEKGDIPEGYSVSREKKERFSLILESASTNQTSMYLCASSYASQGDEKLFFGSGTQLSVL.

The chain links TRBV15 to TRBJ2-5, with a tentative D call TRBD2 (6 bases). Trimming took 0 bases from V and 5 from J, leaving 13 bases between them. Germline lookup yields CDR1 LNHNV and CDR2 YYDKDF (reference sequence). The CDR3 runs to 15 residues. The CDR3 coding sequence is TGTGCCACCAGCAGAGATGCGGGACCCGCCGAGACCCAGTACTTC. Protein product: CATSRDAGPAETQYF.

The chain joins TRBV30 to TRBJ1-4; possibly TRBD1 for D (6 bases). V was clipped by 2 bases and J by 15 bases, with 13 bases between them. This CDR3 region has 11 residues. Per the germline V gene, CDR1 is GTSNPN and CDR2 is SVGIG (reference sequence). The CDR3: CAWSSRDTLFF. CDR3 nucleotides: TGTGCCTGGAGTTCCCGGGACACTTTGTTTTTT.

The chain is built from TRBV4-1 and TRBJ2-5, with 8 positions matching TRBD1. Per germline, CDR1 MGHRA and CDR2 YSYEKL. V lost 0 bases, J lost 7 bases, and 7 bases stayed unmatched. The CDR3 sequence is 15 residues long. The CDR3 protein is CASSQDPGGARTQYF. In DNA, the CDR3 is TGCGCCAGCAGCCAAGATCCAGGGGGCGCGAGGACCCAGTACTTC.

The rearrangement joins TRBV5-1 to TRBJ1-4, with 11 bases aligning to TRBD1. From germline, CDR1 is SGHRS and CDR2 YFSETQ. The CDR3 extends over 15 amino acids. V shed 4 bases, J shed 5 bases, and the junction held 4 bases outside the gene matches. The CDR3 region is CASSDGQGANEKLFF. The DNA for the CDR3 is TGCGCCAGCAGCGACGGACAGGGGGCGAATGAAAAACTGTTTTTT.

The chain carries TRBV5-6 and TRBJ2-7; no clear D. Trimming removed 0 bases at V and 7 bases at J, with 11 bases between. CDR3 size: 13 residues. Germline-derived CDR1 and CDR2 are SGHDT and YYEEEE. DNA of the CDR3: TGTGCCAGCAGCTTGGTGGCCGCTGATGAGCAGTACTTC. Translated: CASSLVAADEQYF.

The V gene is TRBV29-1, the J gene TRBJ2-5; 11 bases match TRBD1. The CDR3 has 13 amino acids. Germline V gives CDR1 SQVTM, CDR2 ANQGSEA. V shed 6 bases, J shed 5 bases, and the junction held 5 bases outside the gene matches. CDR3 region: CSVGQGDGETQYF. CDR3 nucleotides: TGCAGCGTGGGACAGGGGGACGGGGAGACCCAGTACTTC.

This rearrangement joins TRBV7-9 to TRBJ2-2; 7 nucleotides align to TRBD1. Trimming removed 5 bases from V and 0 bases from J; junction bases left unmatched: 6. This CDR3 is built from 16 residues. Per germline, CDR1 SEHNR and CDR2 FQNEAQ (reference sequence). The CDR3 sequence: CASSPRTGANTGELFF. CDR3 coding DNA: TGTGCCAGCAGCCCCCGGACAGGCGCGAACACCGGGGAGCTGTTTTTT.

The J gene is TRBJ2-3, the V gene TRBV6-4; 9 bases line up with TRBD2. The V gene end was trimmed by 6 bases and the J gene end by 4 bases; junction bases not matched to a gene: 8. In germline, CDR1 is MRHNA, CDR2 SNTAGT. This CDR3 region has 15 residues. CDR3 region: CASSVAGDGADTQYF. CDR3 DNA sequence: TGTGCCAGCAGCGTAGCGGGAGATGGAGCAGATACGCAGTATTTT.

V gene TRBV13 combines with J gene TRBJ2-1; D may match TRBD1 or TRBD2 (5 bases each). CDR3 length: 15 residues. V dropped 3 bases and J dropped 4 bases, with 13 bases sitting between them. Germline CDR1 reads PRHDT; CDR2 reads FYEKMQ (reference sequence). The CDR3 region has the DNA TGTGCCAGCAGCTTGTCCGGGACGCTATACAATGAGCAGTTCTTC. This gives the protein CASSLSGTLYNEQFF.

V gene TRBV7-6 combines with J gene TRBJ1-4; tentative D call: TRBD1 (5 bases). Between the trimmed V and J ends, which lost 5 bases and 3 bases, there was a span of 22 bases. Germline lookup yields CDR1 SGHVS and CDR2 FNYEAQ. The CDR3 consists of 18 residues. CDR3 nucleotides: TGTGCCAGCAGCCCCCAGTTAGGGGCGGATTATGCTAATGAAAAACTGTTTTTT. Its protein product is CASSPQLGADYANEKLFF.

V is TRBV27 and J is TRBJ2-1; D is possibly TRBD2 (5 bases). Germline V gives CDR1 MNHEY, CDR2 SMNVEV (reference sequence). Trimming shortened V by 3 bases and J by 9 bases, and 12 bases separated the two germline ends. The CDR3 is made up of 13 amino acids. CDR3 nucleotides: TGTGCCAGCAGTTTGAGGCATGCGGGTGAGCAGTTCTTC. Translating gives CASSLRHAGEQFF.

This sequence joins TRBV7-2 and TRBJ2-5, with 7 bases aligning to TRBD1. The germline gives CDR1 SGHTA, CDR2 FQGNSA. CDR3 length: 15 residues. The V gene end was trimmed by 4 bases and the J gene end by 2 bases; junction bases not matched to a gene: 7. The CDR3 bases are TGTGCCAGCAGCTATAACAGGGGCGGGCAAGAGACCCAGTACTTC. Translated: CASSYNRGGQETQYF.

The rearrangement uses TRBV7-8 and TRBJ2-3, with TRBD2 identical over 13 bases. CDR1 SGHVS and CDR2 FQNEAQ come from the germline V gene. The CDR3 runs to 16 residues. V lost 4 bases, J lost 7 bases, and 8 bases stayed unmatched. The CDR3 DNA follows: TGTGCCAGCAGCTCTGGACTAGCGGGAGCAACTAATACGCAGTATTTT. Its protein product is CASSSGLAGATNTQYF. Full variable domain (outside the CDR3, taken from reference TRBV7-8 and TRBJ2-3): GAGVSQSPRYKVAKRGQDVALRCDPISGHVSLFWYQQALGQGPEFLTYFQNEAQLDKSGLPSDRFFAERPEGSVSTLKIQRTQQEDSAVYLCASSSGLAGATNTQYFGPGTRLTVL.

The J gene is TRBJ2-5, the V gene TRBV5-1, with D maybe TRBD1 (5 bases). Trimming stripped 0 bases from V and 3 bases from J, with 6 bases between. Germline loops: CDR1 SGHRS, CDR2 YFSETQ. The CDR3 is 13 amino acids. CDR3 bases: TGCGCCAGCAGCTTGGCAGGGAAAGAGACCCAGTACTTC. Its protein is CASSLAGKETQYF.